These 22 T cell receptor beta chains were all obtained from the same sample, sequenced in a study of Graves' ophthalmopathy and Graves' hyperthyroidism (dated by TCRdb to 2016 to 2018). The data were produced on an Illumina HiSeq 2000. For repertoire sequencing, TCR beta CDR3 regions were amplified from RNA transcripts. A first-round RT-PCR used HTBI primers with the Qiagen OneStep RT-PCR kit, followed by a second-round multiplex PCR, size selection and purification. TCRdb itself trimmed the public reads at Q25 with fastp, ran MiXCR and retained productive beta chains. Each CDR3 protein appears once, grouped with its most common genes and DNA. Counted in this sample were around 1.1 million distinct CDR3 sequences; about 35% of them appeared once. Around 10% of the sample is taken by the ten largest. The material sequenced was peripheral blood or thyroid tissue (not recorded which). Source of these receptors: an adult man with Graves' hyperthyroidism.

This clonotype was counted at least ten times. CDR3 DNA: TGTGCCATCAGTGAGTCCCCCGGGTTGGGGGCGGGCACTGAAGCTTTCTTT. Its translation: CAISESPGLGAGTEAFF. The chain joins TRBV10-3 to TRBJ1-1; tentative D call: TRBD1 (6 bases). The CDR3 spans 17 residues. V was pared by 0 bases and J by 4 bases, with 18 bases between. Germline-derived CDR1 and CDR2 are ENHRY and SYGVKD.

This clonotype occurred once. Relative to the germline gene, one junction end is altered; a read error may explain this. The chain has TRBV7-2 and TRBJ1-4; the D is unclear. This CDR3 spans 16 amino acids. From germline, CDR1 is SGHTA and CDR2 FQGNSA. CDR3 DNA: TGTGCCAGCCGATTTTTCCACACGTCCGAAGGTGAAAAACTGCTTTTT. Translation gives CASRFFHTSEGEKLLF. Drawing the rest from reference TRBV7-2 and TRBJ1-4, the complete variable domain is GAGVSQSPSNKVTEKGKDVELRCDPISGHTALYWYRQSLGQGLEFLIYFQGNSAPDKSGLPSDRFSAERTGGSVSTLTIQRTQQEDSAVYLCASRFFHTSEGEKLLFGSGTQLSVL.

This clonotype was detected ten times or more. This chain connects TRBV4-2 to TRBJ1-2; D perhaps matches TRBD1 (5 bases). V dropped 0 bases and J dropped 2 bases, with 10 bases sitting between them. CDR1 is LGHNA, CDR2 YNFKEQ, per germline. The CDR3 has 15 amino acids. For the CDR3, the DNA is TGTGCCAGCAGCCAAGAGGGGCAGACCAACTATGGCTACACCTTC. Its translation is CASSQEGQTNYGYTF.

In this sample, this clonotype turned up many times. The chain is built from TRBV2 and TRBJ1-3, with TRBD1 matching 7 bases. Germline V gene lookup returns CDR1 SNHLY and CDR2 FYNNEI. J gave up 0 bases and V 4 bases, and 3 bases lay outside the gene matches. The CDR3 covers 15 residues. This CDR3 is CASSGQGSSGNTIYF. CDR3 sequence (DNA): TGTGCCAGCAGTGGACAGGGCTCCTCTGGAAACACCATATATTTT.

This clonotype showed up just a few times. The CDR3: CASSPRGTGMILRELFF. The CDR3 nucleotides are TGTGCCAGCAGCCCCCGTGGGACAGGGATGATTCTACGGGAGCTGTTTTTT. The gene calls are TRBV7-8 and TRBJ2-2; 9 bases align to TRBD1. CDR3 length equals 17 residues. From germline, CDR1 is SGHVS and CDR2 FQNEAQ. V shed 5 bases, J shed 9 bases, and the junction held 16 bases outside the gene matches.

To note about this clonotype: At one end the junction does not follow the germline gene, possibly because of a read error. The V call is TRBV4-1, the J call TRBJ1-2; no clear D. This CDR3 contains 12 residues. The germline CDR1 and CDR2 sequences are MGHRA and YSYEKL. CDR3 in amino acids: CASSLFGHGYTF. In nucleotides, the CDR3 is TGTGCCAGCAGCTTGTTCGGCCATGGCTACACCTTC.

The chain links TRBV7-8 to TRBJ2-5; the match to TRBD2 covers 7 bases. The V and J ends lost 5 bases and 2 bases, in that order; junction bases with no gene match: 2. Germline-derived CDR1 and CDR2 are SGHVS and FQNEAQ. This CDR3 is 13 amino acids long. As DNA, the CDR3 is TGTGCCAGCAGCCACGGGGGGCAAGAGACCCAGTACTTC. Translating it yields CASSHGGQETQYF.

This clonotype appeared a few times. In nucleotides, the CDR3 is TGTGCCAGCAGTTTGGTTGAGACACCCCTGAAGGCTTTCTTT. It is translated as CASSLVETPLKAFF. V usage is TRBV2 and J usage is TRBJ1-1; D unresolved. V lost 5 bases and J lost 11, with 21 bases in between. The CDR3 length is 14 residues. Germline V lookup: CDR1 SNHLY, CDR2 FYNNEI.

There are many counts of this clonotype. CDR3 sequence reads: CASSLALREQGYEQYF. The CDR3, as DNA: TGTGCCAGCAGCTTAGCATTGCGGGAGCAGGGCTACGAGCAGTACTTC. The chain uses TRBV7-6 and TRBJ2-7, with 7 bases that match TRBD2. V gave up 0 bases and J gave up 3 bases; unmatched junction bases: 8. The CDR3 is 16 amino acids. Germline assignment: CDR1 SGHVS and CDR2 FNYEAQ. Looking up the rest from reference TRBV7-6 and TRBJ2-7 gives the full variable domain: GAGVSQSPRYKVTKRGQDVALRCDPISGHVSLYWYRQALGQGPEFLTYFNYEAQQDKSGLPNDRFSAERPEGSISTLTIQRTEQRDSAMYRCASSLALREQGYEQYFGPGTRLTVT.

This clonotype was seen repeatedly, ten times or more. The chain uses TRBV7-2 and TRBJ2-2; 10 positions agree with TRBD1. The CDR3 runs 15 residues. Germline V gives CDR1 SGHTA, CDR2 FQGNSA. The J segment lost 6 bases and the V segment lost 5 bases, leaving 6 bases of the junction unmatched. CDR3 in amino acids: CASSRGQGVPGELFF. For the CDR3, the DNA is TGTGCCAGCAGCCGCGGACAGGGGGTCCCCGGGGAGCTGTTTTTT.

This clonotype has a count of ten or more. The chain links TRBV19 to TRBJ1-2, with 10 positions matching TRBD1. J gave up 5 bases and V 5 bases, and 8 bases lay outside the gene matches. The CDR3 is 15 residues long. Germline CDR1 is LNHDA and CDR2 is SQIVND (reference sequence). CDR3 amino acids: CASSAGTGVAYGYTF. In nucleotides, the CDR3 is TGTGCCAGTAGTGCCGGGACAGGGGTCGCGTATGGCTACACCTTC. The full variable domain, completed using reference TRBV19 and TRBJ1-2, is DGGITQSPKYLFRKEGQNVTLSCEQNLNHDAMYWYRQDPGQGLRLIYYSQIVNDFQKGDIAEGYSVSREKKESFPLTVTSAQKNPTAFYLCASSAGTGVAYGYTFGSGTRLTVV.

The chain links TRBV20-1 to TRBJ1-2; 11 nucleotides agree with TRBD1. The germline gives CDR1 DFQATT, CDR2 SNEGSKA (reference sequence). The CDR3 is made up of 17 amino acids. V was pared by 6 bases and J by 5 bases, with 17 bases of the junction left unmatched. The CDR3 DNA reads TGCAGTGCGCATTCAGGACAGGGGGCGCCTAGCGGGTATGGCTACACCTTC. Translated: CSAHSGQGAPSGYGYTF.

This clonotype occurred many times. The genes are TRBV2 and TRBJ1-5; possible D gene TRBD1, 6 bases. Germline CDR1 is SNHLY and CDR2 is FYNNEI. This CDR3 has 15 amino acids. Trimming removed 6 bases at V and 5 bases at J, with 17 bases between. The CDR3 DNA sequence: TGTGCCAGCAGCGCCTGGGGGGGGGGCGATCAGCCCCAGCATTTT. It is translated as CASSAWGGGDQPQHF. Drawing the rest from reference TRBV2 and TRBJ1-5, the complete variable domain is EPEVTQTPSHQVTQMGQEVILRCVPISNHLYFYWYRQILGQKVEFLVSFYNNEISEKSEIFDDQFSVERPDGSNFTLKIRSTKLEDSAMYFCASSAWGGGDQPQHFGDGTRLSIL.

This clonotype was seen a handful of times. The chain links TRBV9 to TRBJ1-2; unclear D gene. The CDR3 covers 12 residues. The V gene's germline CDR1 is SGDLS and CDR2 YYNGEE. Deletions cut 3 bases from V and 3 bases from J, with 6 bases between. The CDR3 DNA sequence: TGTGCCAGCAGCGAGGACGACTATGGCTACACCTTC. Its protein is CASSEDDYGYTF.

This clonotype showed up just once. This chain links TRBV25-1 with TRBJ1-2; tentative D call: TRBD1 (6 bases). Trimming removed 11 bases at V and 5 bases at J, with 15 bases between. The CDR3 length is 12 residues. CDR1 and CDR2 from the germline V gene are MGHDK and SYGVNS. Here the CDR3 reads CAGRGGSYGYTF. CDR3 in DNA: TGTGCCGGTAGGGGGGGGAGTTATGGCTACACCTTC.

This chain connects TRBV25-1 to TRBJ2-7, with 10 bases lining up with TRBD2. The trim removed 4 bases at V and 5 bases at J, leaving 20 bases unmatched. From germline, CDR1 is MGHDK and CDR2 SYGVNS. This CDR3 has 19 residues. CDR3 loop: CASSARLWASGGQSDEQYF. DNA of the CDR3: TGTGCCAGCAGTGCTAGACTGTGGGCTAGCGGGGGCCAATCCGACGAGCAGTACTTC.

This clonotype has at least ten counts. The chain couples TRBV5-5 to TRBJ1-5; D may be TRBD1 (6 bases). The CDR3 is made up of 15 amino acids. Trimming removed 2 bases at V and 2 bases at J, with 11 bases between. Per the germline V gene, CDR1 is SGHKS and CDR2 is YYEKEE (reference sequence). Here the CDR3 DNA reads TGTGCCAGCAGCTTACAGGGTCAGGGCAATCAGCCCCAGCATTTT. Its protein product is CASSLQGQGNQPQHF. The variable domain in full, completed from reference TRBV5-5 and TRBJ1-5, reads DAGVTQSPTHLIKTRGQQVTLRCSPISGHKSVSWYQQVLGQGPQFIFQYYEKEERGRGNFPDRFSARQFPNYSSELNVNALLLGDSALYLCASSLQGQGNQPQHFGDGTRLSIL.

This clonotype has more than one count but fewer than ten. The chain couples TRBV12-3 or TRBV12-4 to TRBJ2-7, with 9 positions matching TRBD1. This CDR3 comprises 15 residues. J gave up 6 bases and V 3 bases, and 9 bases lay outside the gene matches. CDR3 sequence reads: CASSFGTGQVLEQYF. As DNA, the CDR3 is TGTGCCAGCAGTTTTGGGACAGGGCAGGTGCTCGAGCAGTACTTC.

At least ten counts were recorded for this clonotype. The J gene is TRBJ2-7, the V gene TRBV29-1; D gene unclear. V was cut by 3 bases and J by 4 bases, with 13 bases left in between. CDR1 SQVTM and CDR2 ANQGSEA come from the germline V gene. The CDR3 covers 13 residues. CDR3 region: CSVDDAGSYEQYF. The CDR3 nucleotides are TGCAGCGTTGATGACGCCGGGTCTTACGAGCAGTACTTC.

J is TRBJ1-2 and V is TRBV7-8; D possibly corresponds to TRBD1 (6 bases). V shed 5 bases and J shed 0 bases, with 16 bases lying between them. The CDR3 contains 16 residues. CDR1 is SGHVS, CDR2 FQNEAQ, per germline. The CDR3 loop is CASSARVGQTNYGYTF. The CDR3 coding sequence is TGTGCCAGCAGCGCTAGGGTCGGACAGACTAACTATGGCTACACCTTC. Full variable domain (rest looked up from reference TRBV7-8 and TRBJ1-2): GAGVSQSPRYKVAKRGQDVALRCDPISGHVSLFWYQQALGQGPEFLTYFQNEAQLDKSGLPSDRFFAERPEGSVSTLKIQRTQQEDSAVYLCASSARVGQTNYGYTFGSGTRLTVV.

The V and J genes are TRBV19 and TRBJ2-2; D not resolved. Germline CDR1 reads LNHDA; CDR2 reads SQIVND (reference sequence). Trimming took 7 bases from V and 6 from J, leaving 12 bases between them. The CDR3 loop spans 13 amino acids. In nucleotides, the CDR3 is TGTGCCAGTAAGAATGTGGACCCCGGGGAGCTGTTTTTT. Amino acid sequence: CASKNVDPGELFF.

The CDR3 DNA reads as TGTGCCAGCATTCACTGGGGGGACAGGGGGACCGGGGAGCTGTTTTTT. It translates to CASIHWGDRGTGELFF. This chain links TRBV9 with TRBJ2-2, with TRBD1 matching 11 bases. Looked up from germline, CDR1 is SGDLS and CDR2 is YYNGEE. The CDR3 length is 16 residues. V lost 6 bases, J lost 5 bases, and 9 bases stayed unmatched.